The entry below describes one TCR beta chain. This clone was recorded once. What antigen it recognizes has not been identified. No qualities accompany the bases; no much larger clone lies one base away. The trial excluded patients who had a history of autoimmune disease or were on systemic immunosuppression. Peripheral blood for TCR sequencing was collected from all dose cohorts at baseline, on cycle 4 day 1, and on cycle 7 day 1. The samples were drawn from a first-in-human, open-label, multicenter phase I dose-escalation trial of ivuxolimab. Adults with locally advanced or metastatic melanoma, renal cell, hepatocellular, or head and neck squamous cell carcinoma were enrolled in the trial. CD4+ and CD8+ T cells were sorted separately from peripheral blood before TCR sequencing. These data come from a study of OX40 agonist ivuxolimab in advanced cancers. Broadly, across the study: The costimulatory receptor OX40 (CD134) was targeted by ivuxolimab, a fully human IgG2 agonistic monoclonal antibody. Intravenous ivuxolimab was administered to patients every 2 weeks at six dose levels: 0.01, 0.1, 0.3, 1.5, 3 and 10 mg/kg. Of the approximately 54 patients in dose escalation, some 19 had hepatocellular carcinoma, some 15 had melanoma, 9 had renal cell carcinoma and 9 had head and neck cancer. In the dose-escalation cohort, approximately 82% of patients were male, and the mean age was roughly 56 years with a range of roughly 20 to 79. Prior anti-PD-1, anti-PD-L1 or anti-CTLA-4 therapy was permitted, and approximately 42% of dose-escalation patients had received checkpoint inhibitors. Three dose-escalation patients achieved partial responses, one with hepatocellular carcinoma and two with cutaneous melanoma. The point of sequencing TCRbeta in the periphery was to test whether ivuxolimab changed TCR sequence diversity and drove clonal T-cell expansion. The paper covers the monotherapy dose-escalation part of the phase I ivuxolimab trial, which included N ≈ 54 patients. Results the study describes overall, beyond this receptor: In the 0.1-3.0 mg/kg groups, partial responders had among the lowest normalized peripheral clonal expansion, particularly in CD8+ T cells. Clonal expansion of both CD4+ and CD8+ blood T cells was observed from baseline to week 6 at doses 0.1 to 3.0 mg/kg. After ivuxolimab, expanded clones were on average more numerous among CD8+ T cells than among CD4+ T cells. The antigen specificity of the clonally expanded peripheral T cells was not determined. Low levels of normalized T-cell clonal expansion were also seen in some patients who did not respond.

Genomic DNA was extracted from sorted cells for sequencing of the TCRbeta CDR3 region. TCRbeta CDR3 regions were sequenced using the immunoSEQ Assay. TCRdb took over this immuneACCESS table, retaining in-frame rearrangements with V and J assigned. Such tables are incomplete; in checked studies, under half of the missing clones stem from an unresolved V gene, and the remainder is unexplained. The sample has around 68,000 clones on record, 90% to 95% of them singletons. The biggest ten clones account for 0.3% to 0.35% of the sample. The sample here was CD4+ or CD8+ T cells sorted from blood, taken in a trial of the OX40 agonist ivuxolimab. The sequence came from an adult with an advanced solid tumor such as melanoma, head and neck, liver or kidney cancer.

DNA sequence: TGTGCCAGCAGCTTAGAGAGAAATGAGCAGTTCTTC. Its translation is CASSLERNEQFF. This sequence uses TRBV11-2 and TRBJ2-1; the D segment cannot be called with confidence. From its cysteine to its phenylalanine, the CDR3 spans 12 amino acids. Only the CDR3 DNA is retained, 36 bases long and in frame from the first base. Deletion took 0 bases off V and 7 bases off J, with a span of 4 bases between the germline ends. The germline V gene supplies CDR1 SGHAT and CDR2 FQNNGV.